The present T cell receptor beta chain was sequenced within a study of T cell responses to AZD1222 COVID-19 vaccine. Whole-study findings and limits: Spike was spanned by vaccine-associated CD4 TCRs, which were dominant at 160-218 and 743-854. Spike-specific TCRs gained breadth and depth after people received two AZD1222 doses.

Measured with immunoSEQ multiplex PCR; TCRdb has only the in-frame clones, and not every one. The table has roughly 180,000 clones, 80% to 95% seen once. Pooling of second doses given at about 4 or about 12 weeks was done. From germline, CDR1 is KGHDR and CDR2 SFDVKD. V dropped 4 bases and J dropped 3; count of bases not matched to a gene: 4. CDR3 length equals 15 residues. Remarks on this clone: Its antigen is unknown.

The rearrangement links TRBV24-1 to TRBJ2-3; 9 bases match TRBD2. This clonotype was sampled from an adult who received the AZD1222 COVID-19 vaccine. This material consisted of peripheral blood, taken 28 days after the second AZD1222 dose. The CDR3 here is CATSEAGGGTDTQYF. CDR3 in DNA: TGTGCCACCAGTGAAGCGGGAGGAGGGACAGATACGCAGTATTTT.